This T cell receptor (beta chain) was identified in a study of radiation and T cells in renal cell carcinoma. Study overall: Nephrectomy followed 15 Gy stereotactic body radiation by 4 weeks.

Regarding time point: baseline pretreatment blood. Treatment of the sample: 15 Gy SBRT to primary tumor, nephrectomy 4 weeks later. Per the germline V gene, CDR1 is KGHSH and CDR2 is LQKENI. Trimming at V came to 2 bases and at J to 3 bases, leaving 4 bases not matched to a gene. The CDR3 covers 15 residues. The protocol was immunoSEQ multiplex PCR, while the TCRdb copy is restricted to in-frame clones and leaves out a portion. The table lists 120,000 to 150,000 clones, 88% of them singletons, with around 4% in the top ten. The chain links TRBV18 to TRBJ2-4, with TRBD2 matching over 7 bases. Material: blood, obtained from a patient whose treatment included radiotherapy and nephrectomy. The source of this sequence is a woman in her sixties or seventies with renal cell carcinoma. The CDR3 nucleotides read TGTGCCAGCTCACCAGCTAGCGGACTCAAAAACATTCAGTACTTC. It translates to CASSPASGLKNIQYF.